This is a list of T cell receptor beta chains from one sample in a study of T cell repertoires in cytomegalovirus infection. TCRdb reanalysed the reads using MiXCR and keeps one entry per CDR3 protein. The data show approximately 730,000 distinct CDR3 sequences, with approximately 33% seen just once and 15% to 20% held by the top ten. Antigen specificity for these receptors is unknown. The sequences come from cultured PBMCs, collected from culture after CMV antigen stimulation. The receptors here all came from a human donor in good health (CMV status not recorded). Some clones in this sample may be carry-over from other donors' samples. CDR3s include the opening cysteine and the closing phenylalanine or tryptophan. The order of the fields is V gene, D gene, J gene, clone size, CDR3 DNA, CDR3 protein. D genes are given only for firm matches. A clone size is listed for some rows: how often the clone was seen (once, few, many), or a class if it is expanded.

>TRBV12-3/TRBV12-4|.|TRBJ2-1|once
TGTGCCAGCAGTTTTGTCCTGGGGCTGGGTGAGCAGTTCTTC
CASSFVLGLGEQFF
>TRBV20-1|.|TRBJ1-1|.
TGCAGTGCTAGGGACCCACGGGGACACACATTGAACACTGAAGCTTTCTTT
CSARDPRGHTLNTEAFF
>TRBV7-2|.|TRBJ1-2|many
TGTGCCAGCAGCTCGTACAGCTATGGCTACACCTTC
CASSSYSYGYTF
>TRBV2|.|TRBJ2-7|.
TGTGCCAGCATATCCCTGAGCGGTTACGAGCAGTACTTC
CASISLSGYEQYF
>TRBV7-2|.|TRBJ1-5|many
TGTGCCAGCAGCTTAGCCCTTGCCGCTAGCAATCAGCCCCAGCATTTT
CASSLALAASNQPQHF
>TRBV2|.|TRBJ2-1|once
TGTGCCAGCGCATGGTACAATGAGCAGTTCTTC
CASAWYNEQFF
>TRBV12-3/TRBV12-4|TRBD2|TRBJ2-5|.
TGTGCCAGCAACTCGCCGGGACTAGCGGAGACCCAGTACTTC
CASNSPGLAETQYF
>TRBV4-2|.|TRBJ1-1|.
TGTGCCAGCAGGGGTCTAGATAGGACGATTCGGACTGAAGCTTTCTTT
CASRGLDRTIRTEAFF
>TRBV10-3|.|TRBJ2-1|.
TGTGCCATCTCAGCCCCTGGGGGGGGCCCTTACAATGAGCAGTTCTTC
CAISAPGGGPYNEQFF
>TRBV7-9|.|TRBJ2-1|.
TGTGCCAGCAGCCGTAGGGCGTCCTACAATGAGCAGTTCTTC
CASSRRASYNEQFF
>TRBV4-1|TRBD2|TRBJ2-1|few
TGCGCCAGCAGCCAAATAGCGGGAGGGCCTGAGGAGCAGTTCTTC
CASSQIAGGPEEQFF
>TRBV7-2|.|TRBJ2-6|.
TGTGCCAGCAGCCCCAGGGGAGTCCGCTCTGGGGCCAACGTCCTGACTTTC
CASSPRGVRSGANVLTF
>TRBV5-4|.|TRBJ1-2|once
TGTGCCAGCAGCTTAGATGTGGGGGTCGGCTACACCTTC
CASSLDVGVGYTF
>TRBV7-2|.|TRBJ1-2|many
TGTGCCAGCAGGCCGGACGGGTACGATGGCTACACCTTC
CASRPDGYDGYTF
>TRBV29-1|.|TRBJ2-3|.
TGCAGCGGCCTCCAGGGGCCTCCCTTCCGGGATACGCAGTATTTT
CSGLQGPPFRDTQYF
>TRBV6-6|.|TRBJ2-7|.
TGTGCCAGCAGTGGAATAAACAGGGCCTCCTACGAGCAGTACTTC
CASSGINRASYEQYF
>TRBV4-1|TRBD2|TRBJ2-7|.
TGCGCCAGCAGCCAAGATCCCCTAGCGGGGTCTTACGAGCAGTACTTC
CASSQDPLAGSYEQYF
>TRBV7-2|.|TRBJ2-3|few
TGTGCCAGCAGCTTAGCAAGGGGAGCCGGTGGGACGCAGTATTTT
CASSLARGAGGTQYF
>TRBV20-1|.|TRBJ2-1|.
TGCAGTGCTGCGCCCGGGGGAATCCCCCCACTAGGGCAGTGCTTC
CSAAPGGIPPLGQCF
>TRBV7-6|.|TRBJ1-1|.
TGTGCCAGCAGCTTAAGTCCGGGGAACGCTGAAGCTTTCTTT
CASSLSPGNAEAFF
>TRBV7-9|.|TRBJ2-1|.
TGTGCCAGCAGCACTCCCGCGGAGTTGAATGAGCAGTTCTTC
CASSTPAELNEQFF
>TRBV2|TRBD2|TRBJ2-5|.
TGTGCCAGCGGCCAGACTAGCCACCAAGAGACCCAGTACTTC
CASGQTSHQETQYF
>TRBV12-3/TRBV12-4|.|TRBJ2-4|.
TGTGCCAGCAGTTTTTTATTGGCCGGGAACCCCCTAGGGATTCAGTACTTC
CASSFLLAGNPLGIQYF
>TRBV6-2/TRBV6-3|.|TRBJ2-4|.
TGTGCCAGCAGTTACTCCGCCCGACTAGCCAAAAACATTCAGTACTTC
CASSYSARLAKNIQYF
>TRBV7-2|TRBD2|TRBJ2-5|many
TGTGCCAGCAGCGAAAGCGGACTAGCGGGAGAAGGAGAGACCCAGTACTTC
CASSESGLAGEGETQYF
>TRBV10-3|TRBD1|TRBJ2-3|few
TGTGCCACGAGAGCGCCGGGACAGGGGGCAGATACGCAGTATTTT
CATRAPGQGADTQYF
>TRBV19|TRBD1|TRBJ1-5|few
TGTGCCAGTAGTATAGAGGACAGGGGGCTTCAGCCCCAGCATTTT
CASSIEDRGLQPQHF
>TRBV6-8|TRBD2|TRBJ2-1|.
TGTGCCAGCCCCCCCTCCCATATAGCGGGGGGGCAAATAGCCCACAATGAGCAGTTCTTC
CASPPSHIAGGQIAHNEQFF
>TRBV28|.|TRBJ1-5|once
TGTGCCAGCAGTTCAGACAGGATCCTTTCCAATCAGCCCCAGCATTTT
CASSSDRILSNQPQHF
>TRBV7-2|TRBD2|TRBJ2-2|.
TGTGCCAGCAGCTTAGTCCCGGGAGGGCACGGGGAGCTGTTTTTT
CASSLVPGGHGELFF
>TRBV12-3/TRBV12-4|.|TRBJ1-2|many
TGTGCCAGCAGCCCCAAGGGGGACTATGGCTACACCTTC
CASSPKGDYGYTF
>TRBV6-5|.|TRBJ2-1|many
TGTGCCAGCAGTTCCCCAATAAATCCGTTCAATGAGCAGTTCTTC
CASSSPINPFNEQFF
>TRBV7-9|.|TRBJ1-1|.
TGTGCCAGCAGCCAAAACGTAAATGAAGCTTTCTTT
CASSQNVNEAFF
>TRBV25-1|.|TRBJ2-7|.
TGTGCCAGCAGCGCCCAGGGTTGGGGGAGTTCCTACGAGCAGTACTTC
CASSAQGWGSSYEQYF
>TRBV4-1|TRBD2|TRBJ2-2|.
TGCGCCAGCAGCCAGAGACTAGCGGGGGGCCGGAACACCGGGGAGCTGTTTTTT
CASSQRLAGGRNTGELFF